This TCR beta chain came from a study of cytomegalovirus exposure and HLA in healthy donors. Study-wide results and caveats: In terms of immune exposure information, only CMV serostatus was available. TCR beta sequences reportedly predicted the HLA-A and HLA-B alleles of most subjects accurately. Presence/absence analysis assumed near-uniform sequencing depth across donors.

Points on this clone: The antigen is undetermined.

The CDR3 has 20 residues. Trimming removed 0 bases from V and 2 bases from J; junction bases left unmatched: 7. Per germline, CDR1 SGHAT and CDR2 FQNNGV. With 60 Vbeta and 13 Jbeta primers, the PCR was carried out. Sequenced by immunoSEQ multiplex PCR; TCRdb stores in-frame clones only, minus some. The sample holds fewer than 200,000 clones; approximately 76% are singletons and the top ten take roughly 1.9%. The J gene is TRBJ2-4, the V gene TRBV11-2; 16 nucleotides line up with TRBD2. The sequencing input was PBMCs. The receptor was derived from a female donor in good health and CMV-seronegative. CDR3 in amino acids: CASSLDGTSGRVYSKNIQYF. CDR3 nucleotides: TGTGCCAGCAGCTTAGACGGGACTAGCGGGAGGGTATATTCCAAAAACATTCAGTACTTC. The complete variable domain, with remaining parts taken from reference TRBV11-2 and TRBJ2-4, reads EAGVAQSPRYKIIEKRQSVAFWCNPISGHATLYWYQQILGQGPKLLIQFQNNGVVDDSQLPKDRFSAERLKGVDSTLKIQPAKLEDSAVYLCASSLDGTSGRVYSKNIQYFGAGTRLSVL.